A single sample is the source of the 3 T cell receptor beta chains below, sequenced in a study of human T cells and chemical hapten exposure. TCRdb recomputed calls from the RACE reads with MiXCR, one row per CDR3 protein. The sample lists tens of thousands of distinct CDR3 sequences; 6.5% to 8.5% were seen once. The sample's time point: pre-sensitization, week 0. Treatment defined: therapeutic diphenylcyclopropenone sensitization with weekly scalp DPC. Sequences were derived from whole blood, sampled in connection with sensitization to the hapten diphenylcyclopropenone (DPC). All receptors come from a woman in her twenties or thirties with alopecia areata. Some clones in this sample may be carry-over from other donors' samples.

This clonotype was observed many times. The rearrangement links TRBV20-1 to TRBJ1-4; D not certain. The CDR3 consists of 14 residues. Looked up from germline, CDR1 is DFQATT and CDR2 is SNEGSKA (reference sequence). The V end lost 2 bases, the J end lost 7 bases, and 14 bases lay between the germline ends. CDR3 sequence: CSARHGVVAEKLFF. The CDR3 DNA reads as TGCAGTGCTAGACACGGAGTGGTGGCTGAAAAACTGTTTTTT.

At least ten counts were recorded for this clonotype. CDR3 nucleotide sequence: TGTGCCAGCAGTTACCCCCGGGACAGGGAAAATGAAAAACTGTTTTTT. The encoded protein is CASSYPRDRENEKLFF. The chain has TRBV6-6 and TRBJ1-4; 9 nucleotides match TRBD1. This CDR3 contains 16 residues. The V segment lost 2 bases and the J segment 5 bases; nucleotides outside the gene matches: 6. The germline V gene has CDR1 MNHNY and CDR2 SVGAGI (reference sequence).

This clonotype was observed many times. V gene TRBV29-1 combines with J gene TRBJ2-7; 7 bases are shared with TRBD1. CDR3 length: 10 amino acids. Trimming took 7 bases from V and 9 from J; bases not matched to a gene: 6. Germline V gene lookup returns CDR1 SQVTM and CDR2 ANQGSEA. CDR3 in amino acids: CSARQGRQYF. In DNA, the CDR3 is TGCAGCGCCAGACAGGGTCGGCAGTACTTC.